This T cell receptor beta chain was identified in a study of blood T cell repertoires in COVID-19. Turning to the study itself: Both acute and convalescent COVID-19 samples were obtained from the United States, Italy and Spain. Sources were T cells, B-cell-depleted T cells, or PBMCs; the material itself was cDNA or gDNA.

Germline CDR1 reads MNHNY; CDR2 reads SVGAGI (reference sequence). The CDR3 length is 14 residues. V lost 6 bases, J lost 3 bases, and 14 bases lay in between. Authors' processing steps: Amplified reference gene primers provided the basis for estimating nucleated cell counts. The data were produced by immunoSEQ multiplex PCR, yet TCRdb's version contains in-frame clones alone and is incomplete. V and J calls and clone size are copied from that table; D and trimming were computed from the DNA. This table has roughly 350,000 clones, 75% to 90% appearing once. V gene TRBV6-6 combines with J gene TRBJ1-1; no firm D call. The receptor's source is a woman aged 18-29 years with acute or convalescent COVID-19. The sequencing sample was made of peripheral blood. The CDR3 loop reads CASSPGVGYTEAFF. For the CDR3, the DNA is TGTGCCAGCAGCCCCGGGGTCGGATACACTGAAGCTTTCTTT.